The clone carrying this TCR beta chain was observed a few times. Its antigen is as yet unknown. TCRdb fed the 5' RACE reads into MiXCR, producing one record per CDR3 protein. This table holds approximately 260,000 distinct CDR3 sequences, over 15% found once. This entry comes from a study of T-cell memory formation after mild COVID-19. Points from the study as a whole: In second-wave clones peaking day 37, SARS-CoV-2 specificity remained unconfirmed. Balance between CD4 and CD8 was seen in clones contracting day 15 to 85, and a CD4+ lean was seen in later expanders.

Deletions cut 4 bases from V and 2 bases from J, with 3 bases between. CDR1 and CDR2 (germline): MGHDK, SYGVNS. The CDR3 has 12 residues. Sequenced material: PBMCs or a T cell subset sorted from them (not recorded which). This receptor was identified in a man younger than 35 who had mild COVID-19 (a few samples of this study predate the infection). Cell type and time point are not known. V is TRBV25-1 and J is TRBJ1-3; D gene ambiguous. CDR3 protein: CASSGPGNTIYF. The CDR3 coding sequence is TGTGCCAGCAGTGGACCTGGAAACACCATATATTTT.